The 9 T cell receptor beta chains in this list originate from one sample, sequenced in a study of cytomegalovirus exposure and HLA in healthy donors. PCR amplification relied on 60 Vbeta primers (plus 13 Jbeta primers). Method: immunoSEQ multiplex PCR; TCRdb's copy keeps in-frame clones and lacks some. There are 100,000 to 150,000 clones in the sample; about three quarters occur only once, and 6% to 8% lies in the top ten. The specimen sequenced was PBMCs. The receptors here all came from a woman aged 40-49 years in good health and CMV-seronegative.

The gene calls are TRBV9 and TRBJ2-1; 7 bases align to TRBD1. The junction had 4 bases not matched to a gene; V was cut back by 2 bases and J by 8 bases. Germline-derived CDR1 and CDR2 are SGDLS and YYNGEE. This CDR3 region has 13 residues. The DNA for the CDR3 is TGTGCCAGCAGCGTCGACAGGGACCATGAGCAGTTCTTC. This sequence encodes CASSVDRDHEQFF.

The chain uses TRBV10-3 and TRBJ2-1, with D perhaps matching TRBD2 (6 bases). V was clipped by 3 bases and J by 5 bases, with 11 bases between them. The CDR3 totals 14 residues. Germline assignment: CDR1 ENHRY and CDR2 SYGVKD. The CDR3 DNA sequence: TGTGCCATCAGTGAATGGGCGGGAAACAATGAGCAGTTCTTC. It codes for CAISEWAGNNEQFF.

The V and J genes are TRBV13 and TRBJ1-1; D is perhaps TRBD1 (5 bases). Trimming left V 5 bases short and J 10 bases short, with 23 bases between. The CDR3 has 15 residues. CDR1 PRHDT and CDR2 FYEKMQ come from the germline V gene (reference sequence). The CDR3 bases are TGTGCCAGCAGCCCTCCCTTGGACACTGCGAGGCGAGCTTTCTTT. It specifies CASSPPLDTARRAFF.

This clone has just one count. No conserved phenylalanine or tryptophan ends this CDR3, so it is likely a read error. This sequence joins TRBV4-2 and TRBJ2-7, with 8 bases that match TRBD2. CDR3 length: 17 amino acids. Losses at the gene ends were 4 bases for V and 3 bases for J; bases not matched to a gene: 14. In germline, CDR1 is LGHNA, CDR2 YNFKEQ. The DNA for the CDR3 is TGTGCCAGCAGCCGCCCGGGCGGGGGGAGAAATAGCTACGAGCAGTACCTC. Translation gives CASSRPGGGRNSYEQYL.

V and J are TRBV27 and TRBJ2-2, with a weak D call TRBD1 (6 bases). The CDR3 length is 14 residues. Trimming removed 3 bases from V and 7 bases from J, with 12 bases in between. CDR1 is MNHEY and CDR2 is SMNVEV in the germline V gene (reference sequence). CDR3 residues: CASSLKLGGGELFF. Here the CDR3 DNA reads TGTGCCAGCAGTTTGAAGTTAGGGGGCGGGGAGCTGTTTTTT.

The chain combines TRBV6-4 with TRBJ1-2; a weak D match, TRBD1 (5 bases). CDR3 length equals 16 residues. Per germline, CDR1 MRHNA and CDR2 SNTAGT. Trimming cost V 2 bases and J 8 bases, with 21 bases left between them. This CDR3 is CASSDRFRALVEGYTF. The CDR3 DNA reads as TGTGCCAGCAGTGACAGGTTCAGGGCCCTCGTTGAGGGCTACACCTTC.

This sequence joins TRBV9 and TRBJ2-5, with 8 bases identical to TRBD1. Germline loops: CDR1 SGDLS, CDR2 YYNGEE. V dropped 2 bases and J dropped 5; count of bases not matched to a gene: 8. The CDR3 spans 15 residues. The CDR3 nucleotides read TGTGCCAGCAGCGTGGGAACAGGGGGTTTTGAGACCCAGTACTTC. Its protein product is CASSVGTGGFETQYF.

The gene calls are TRBV15 and TRBJ1-5, with D hard to call. This CDR3 is built from 15 residues. Trimming stripped 0 bases from V and 4 bases from J, with 10 bases between. The germline V gene has CDR1 LNHNV and CDR2 YYDKDF (reference sequence). This chain's CDR3 is CATSREGRENQPQHF. Here the CDR3 DNA reads TGTGCCACCAGCAGAGAAGGACGGGAGAATCAGCCCCAGCATTTT.

This clone was detected only once. CDR3 coding DNA: TGTGCCAGCAGTTTATCGGGGACTTTAAATGAGCAGTTCTTC. Translating it yields CASSLSGTLNEQFF. This chain links TRBV27 with TRBJ2-1, with D maybe TRBD2 (6 bases). The length of the CDR3 is 14 residues. The germline V gene has CDR1 MNHEY and CDR2 SMNVEV (reference sequence). The V gene lost 0 bases and the J gene lost 7 bases, with 10 bases spanning the gap.